A selection of T cell receptor beta chains follows, all from one sample in a study of blood T cell repertoires in COVID-19. Here immunoSEQ multiplex PCR was the method, and the copy in TCRdb shows in-frame clones only, minus some. The table shows some 130,000 clones, with about 72% occurring only once. Material: peripheral blood. The receptors come from a woman between 65 and 79 years old with acute or convalescent COVID-19. Both conserved end residues are part of each CDR3. D genes are given only for firm matches. Some rows mark clone size as missing; the rest say once, few, many or name a class of expanded clone.

clone size | D gene | J gene | V gene | CDR3 DNA | CDR3 protein
few | - | TRBJ2-7 | TRBV5-5 | TGTGCCAGCAGCCCCGAAGACATCGAGCAGTACTTC | CASSPEDIEQYF
- | TRBD1 | TRBJ2-3 | TRBV28 | TGTGCCAGCAGCCCCGGGACAGGGTGGTCGAATACGCAGTATTTT | CASSPGTGWSNTQYF
once | - | TRBJ2-7 | TRBV10-3 | TGTGCCATCAGAGAGAGGGGGGGTTACTACGAGCAGTACTTC | CAIRERGGYYEQYF
- | TRBD1 | TRBJ1-2 | TRBV2 | TGTGCCAGCAGTCAGGGACAGGGAAGGGGCTACACCTTC | CASSQGQGRGYTF
- | - | TRBJ1-2 | TRBV19 | TGTGCCAGTAGTATAGATCGGGATTTCGGCTATGGCTACACCTTC | CASSIDRDFGYGYTF
- | TRBD2 | TRBJ2-1 | TRBV2 | TGTGCCAGCAGTGACCCTAGCGGGATAGCCTACAATGAGCAGTTCTTC | CASSDPSGIAYNEQFF
- | - | TRBJ2-6 | TRBV6-6 | TGTGCCAGCAGGAGAGGGCCTGGGGCCAACGTCCTGACTTTC | CASRRGPGANVLTF
- | TRBD2 | TRBJ2-7 | TRBV12-3/TRBV12-4 | TGTGCCAGCAGTTTTCGGGGGGGCCCCGAGCAGTACTTC | CASSFRGGPEQYF
- | - | TRBJ2-5 | TRBV11-2 | TGTGCCAGCAGCTTCAAAGAGACCCAGTACTTC | CASSFKETQYF
- | TRBD1 | TRBJ1-6 | TRBV6-5 | TGTGCCAGCAGTTACGACAGGGGCCCCAATTCACCCCTCCACTTT | CASSYDRGPNSPLHF
- | - | TRBJ2-2 | TRBV7-6 | TGTGCCAGCAGCTTAGTCACTAGAAACACCGGGGAGCTGTTTTTT | CASSLVTRNTGELFF
- | TRBD1 | TRBJ1-5 | TRBV19 | TGTGCCAGTAGTATAGCCTGGGGACAGGGGGCGCAGATCAATCAGCCCCAGCATTTT | CASSIAWGQGAQINQPQHF
- | - | TRBJ2-7 | TRBV5-4 | TGTGCCAGCAGCTACCGGTCGGGCGAGCAGTACTTC | CASSYRSGEQYF
few | - | TRBJ2-5 | TRBV29-1 | TGCAGCGTTGATCGTCTCGGCGGGGAGACCCAGTACTTC | CSVDRLGGETQYF
- | - | TRBJ1-4 | TRBV5-1 | TGCGCCAGCAGCTTGGCCCTGGGGGCGAATGAAAAACTGTTTTTT | CASSLALGANEKLFF
- | TRBD1 | TRBJ1-5 | TRBV7-9 | TGTGCCAGCAGTTCCCAGGGGGCTGGGCAGCCCCAGCATTTT | CASSSQGAGQPQHF
- | - | TRBJ2-5 | TRBV10-1 | TGCGCCAGCAGTGAGTGGAGCTTGGGGACCCAGTACTTC | CASSEWSLGTQYF
once | TRBD2 | TRBJ2-1 | TRBV7-2 | TGTGCCAGCATCCCTCCGGGGGGGGGCGGGAATGAGCAGTTCTTC | CASIPPGGGGNEQFF
- | TRBD1 | TRBJ1-1 | TRBV7-2 | TGTGCCAGCAGCTTCGGACAGGGGAACACTGAAGCTTTCTTT | CASSFGQGNTEAFF
- | - | TRBJ1-4 | TRBV7-9 | TGTGCCAGCAGCCCCCAGGGAGAAAAACTGTTTTTT | CASSPQGEKLFF
- | TRBD1 | TRBJ1-3 | TRBV7-8 | TGTGCCAGCAGCTTAGGGAGACAGGGGGCTGGAAACACCATATATTTT | CASSLGRQGAGNTIYF
- | TRBD1 | TRBJ1-1 | TRBV3-1/TRBV3-2 | TGTGCCAGCAGCGGAGGGACAGGGAACACTGAAGCTTTCTTT | CASSGGTGNTEAFF
- | TRBD1 | TRBJ1-2 | TRBV6-1 | TGTGCCAGCAGTGAAGGGACAGGGCCCCTCTATGGCTACACCTTC | CASSEGTGPLYGYTF